This T cell receptor (beta chain) was identified during a study of shared clonotypes between healthy human individuals. Study-level points and caveats: The study found lower generation probabilities in non-shared clonotypes than in those shared by all four donors. Shared across a few donors were around 4.7% of the naive CD4 clonotypes. Researchers found naive subsets generally carried larger estimated richness than memory subsets.

With regard to this clone: Its antigen is not identified.

The material for each subset, its genomic DNA, was split evenly across several immunoSEQ plates. Some clones are missing from TCRdb's copy, which holds only in-frame ones; the method was immunoSEQ multiplex PCR. The sample lists about 2.5 million clones; under 95% were seen once. The germline V gene encodes CDR1 WNHNN and CDR2 SYGVQD (reference sequence). V lost 2 bases to trimming and J lost 6 bases; unmatched junction nucleotides: 3. CDR3 length: 13 amino acids. The sequence was obtained from a man younger than 30 in good health. Some clones in this sample may be carry-over from other donors' samples. Sequenced input: naive CD4+ T cells from PBMCs. Subset noted: CD45RA+ positively selected. The chain is built from TRBV10-1 and TRBJ1-1, with 7 nucleotides matching TRBD1. DNA of the CDR3: TGCGCCAGCAGTGAGGGTACAGGGGCTGAAGCTTTCTTT. This codes for CASSEGTGAEAFF.